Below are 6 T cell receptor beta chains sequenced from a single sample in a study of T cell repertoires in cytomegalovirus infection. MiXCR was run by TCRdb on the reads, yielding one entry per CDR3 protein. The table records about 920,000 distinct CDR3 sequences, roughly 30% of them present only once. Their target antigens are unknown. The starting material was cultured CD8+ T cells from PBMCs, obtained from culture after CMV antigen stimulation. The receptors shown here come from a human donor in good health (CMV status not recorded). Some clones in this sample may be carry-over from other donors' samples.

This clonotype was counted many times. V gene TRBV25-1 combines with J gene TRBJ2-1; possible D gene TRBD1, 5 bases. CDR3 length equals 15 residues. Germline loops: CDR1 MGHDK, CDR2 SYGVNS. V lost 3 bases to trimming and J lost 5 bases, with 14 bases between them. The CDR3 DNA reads TGTGCCAGCAGTGATAAGAGCCAGGGAAACAATGAGCAGTTCTTC. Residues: CASSDKSQGNNEQFF.

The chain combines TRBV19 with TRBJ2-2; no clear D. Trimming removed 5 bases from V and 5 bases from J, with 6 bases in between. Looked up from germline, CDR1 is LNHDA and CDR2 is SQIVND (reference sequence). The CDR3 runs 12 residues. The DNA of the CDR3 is TGTGCCAGTAGTTCTTGGACCGGGGAGCTGTTTTTT. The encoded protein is CASSSWTGELFF.

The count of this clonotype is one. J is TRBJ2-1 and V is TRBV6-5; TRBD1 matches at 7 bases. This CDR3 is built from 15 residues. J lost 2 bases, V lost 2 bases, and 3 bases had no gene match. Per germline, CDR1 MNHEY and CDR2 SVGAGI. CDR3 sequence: CASSYDTGAYNEQFF. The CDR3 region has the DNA TGTGCCAGCAGTTACGATACAGGGGCCTACAATGAGCAGTTCTTC.

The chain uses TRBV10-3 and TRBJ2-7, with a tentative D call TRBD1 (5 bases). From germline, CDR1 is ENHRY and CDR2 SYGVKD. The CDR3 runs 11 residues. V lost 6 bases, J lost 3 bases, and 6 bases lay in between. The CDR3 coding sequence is TGTGCCATCAGAGACAGCTACGAGCAGTACTTC. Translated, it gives CAIRDSYEQYF.

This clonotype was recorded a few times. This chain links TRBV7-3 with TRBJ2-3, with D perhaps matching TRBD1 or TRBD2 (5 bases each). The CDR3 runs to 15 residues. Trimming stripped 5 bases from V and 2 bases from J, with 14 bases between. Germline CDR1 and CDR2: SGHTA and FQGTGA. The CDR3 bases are TGTGCCAGCAGCACTTACGGGGACCCCACAGATACGCAGTATTTT. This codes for CASSTYGDPTDTQYF.

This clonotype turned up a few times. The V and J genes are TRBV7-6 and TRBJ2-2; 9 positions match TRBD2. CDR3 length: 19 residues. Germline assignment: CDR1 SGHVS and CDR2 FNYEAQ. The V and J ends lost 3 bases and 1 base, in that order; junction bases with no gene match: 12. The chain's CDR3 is CASSFTNLAGPGNTGELFF. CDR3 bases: TGTGCCAGCAGCTTTACCAATCTAGCGGGGCCCGGGAACACCGGGGAGCTGTTTTTT.